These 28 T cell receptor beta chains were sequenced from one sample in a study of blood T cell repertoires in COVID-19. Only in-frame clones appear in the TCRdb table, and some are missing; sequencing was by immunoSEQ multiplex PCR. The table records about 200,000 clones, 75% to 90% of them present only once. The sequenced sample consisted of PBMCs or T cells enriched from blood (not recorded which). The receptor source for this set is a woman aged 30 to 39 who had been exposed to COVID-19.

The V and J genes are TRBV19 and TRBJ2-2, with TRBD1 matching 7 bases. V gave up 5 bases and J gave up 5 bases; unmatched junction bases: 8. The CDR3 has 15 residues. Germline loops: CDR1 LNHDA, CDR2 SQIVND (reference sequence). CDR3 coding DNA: TGTGCCAGTAGTCATAGGACAGGATGGACCGGGGAGCTGTTTTTT. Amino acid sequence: CASSHRTGWTGELFF.

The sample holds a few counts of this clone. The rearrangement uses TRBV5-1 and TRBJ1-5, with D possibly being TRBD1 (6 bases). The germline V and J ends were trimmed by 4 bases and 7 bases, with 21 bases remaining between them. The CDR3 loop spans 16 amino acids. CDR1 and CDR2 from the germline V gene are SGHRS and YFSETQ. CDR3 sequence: CASSEAPAGASQPQHF. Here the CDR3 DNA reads TGCGCCAGCAGCGAAGCACCTGCGGGGGCGAGCCAGCCCCAGCATTTT. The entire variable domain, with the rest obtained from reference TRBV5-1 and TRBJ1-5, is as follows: KAGVTQTPRYLIKTRGQQVTLSCSPISGHRSVSWYQQTPGQGLQFLFEYFSETQRNKGNFPGRFSGRQFSNSRSEMNVSTLELGDSALYLCASSEAPAGASQPQHFGDGTRLSIL.

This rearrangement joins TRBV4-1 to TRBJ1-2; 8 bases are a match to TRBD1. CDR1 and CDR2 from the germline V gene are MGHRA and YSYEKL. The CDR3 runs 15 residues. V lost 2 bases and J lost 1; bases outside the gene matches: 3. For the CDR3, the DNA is TGCGCCAGCAGCCAAAACAGGGGGAATAACTATGGCTACACCTTC. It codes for CASSQNRGNNYGYTF.

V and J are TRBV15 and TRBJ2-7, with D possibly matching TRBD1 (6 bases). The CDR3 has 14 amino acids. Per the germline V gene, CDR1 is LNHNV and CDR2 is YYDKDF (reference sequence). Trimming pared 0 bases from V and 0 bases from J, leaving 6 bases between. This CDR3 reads CATSREQGSYEQYF. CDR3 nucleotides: TGTGCCACCAGCAGAGAACAGGGCTCCTACGAGCAGTACTTC.

CDR3 loop: CSAGQGAYEQYF. The DNA of the CDR3 is TGCAGCGCAGGACAGGGGGCGTACGAGCAGTACTTC. The V and J genes are TRBV29-1 and TRBJ2-7; TRBD1 matches at 11 bases. The CDR3 length is 12 residues. Trimming removed 7 bases from V and 4 bases from J; junction bases left unmatched: 3. Germline V CDR1 and CDR2: SQVTM, ANQGSEA.

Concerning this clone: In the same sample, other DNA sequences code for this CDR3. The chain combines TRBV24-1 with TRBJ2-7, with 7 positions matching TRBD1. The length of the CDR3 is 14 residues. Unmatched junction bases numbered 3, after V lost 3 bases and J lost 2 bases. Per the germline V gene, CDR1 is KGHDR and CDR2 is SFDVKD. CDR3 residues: CATSDPDRAYEQYF. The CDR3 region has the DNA TGTGCCACCAGTGATCCCGACAGGGCCTACGAGCAGTACTTC.

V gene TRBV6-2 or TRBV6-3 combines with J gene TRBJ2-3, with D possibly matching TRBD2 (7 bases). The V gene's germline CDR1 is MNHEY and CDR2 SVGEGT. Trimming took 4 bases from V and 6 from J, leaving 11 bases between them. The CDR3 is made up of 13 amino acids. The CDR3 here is CASSFAGADTQYF. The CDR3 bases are TGTGCCAGCAGTTTCGCGGGGGCGGATACGCAGTATTTT.

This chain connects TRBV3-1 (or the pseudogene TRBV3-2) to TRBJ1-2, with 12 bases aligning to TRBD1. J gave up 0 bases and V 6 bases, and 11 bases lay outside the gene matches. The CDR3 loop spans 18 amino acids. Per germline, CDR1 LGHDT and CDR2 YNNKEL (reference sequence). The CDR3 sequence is CASSPRDRGRPANYGYTF. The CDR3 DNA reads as TGTGCCAGCAGTCCCCGGGACAGGGGGCGCCCGGCTAACTATGGCTACACCTTC.

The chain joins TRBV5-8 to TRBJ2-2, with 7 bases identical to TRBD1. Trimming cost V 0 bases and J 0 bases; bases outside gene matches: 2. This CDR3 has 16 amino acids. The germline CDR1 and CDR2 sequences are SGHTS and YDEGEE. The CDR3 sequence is CASSLGTGANTGELFF. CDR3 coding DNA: TGTGCCAGCAGCTTGGGGACAGGCGCGAACACCGGGGAGCTGTTTTTT.

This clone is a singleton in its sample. In DNA, the CDR3 is TGTGCCAGCAGCCTGGAGGGGGGGGATCAGCCCCAGCATTTT. It translates to CASSLEGGDQPQHF. The V call is TRBV5-6, the J call TRBJ1-5; a possible D gene is TRBD1 (6 bases). The V gene lost 4 bases and the J gene lost 5 bases, with 13 bases spanning the gap. Germline loops: CDR1 SGHDT, CDR2 YYEEEE. CDR3 size: 14 residues.

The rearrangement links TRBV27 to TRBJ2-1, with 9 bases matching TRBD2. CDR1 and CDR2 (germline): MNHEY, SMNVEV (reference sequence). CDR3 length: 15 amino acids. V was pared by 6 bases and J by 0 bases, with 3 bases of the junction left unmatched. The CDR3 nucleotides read TGTGCCAGCAGAATGACTAGCGGCTCCTACAATGAGCAGTTCTTC. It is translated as CASRMTSGSYNEQFF.

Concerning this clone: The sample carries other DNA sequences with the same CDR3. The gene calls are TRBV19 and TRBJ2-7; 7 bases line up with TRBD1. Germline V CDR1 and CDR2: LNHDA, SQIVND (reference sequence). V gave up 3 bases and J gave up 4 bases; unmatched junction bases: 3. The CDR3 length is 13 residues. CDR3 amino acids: CASSIATGYEQYF. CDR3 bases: TGTGCCAGTAGTATTGCGACAGGGTACGAGCAGTACTTC.

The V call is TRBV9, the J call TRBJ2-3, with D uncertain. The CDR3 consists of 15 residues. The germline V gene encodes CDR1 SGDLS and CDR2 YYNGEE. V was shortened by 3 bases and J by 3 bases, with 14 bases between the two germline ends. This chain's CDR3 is CASSAPYAYTDTQYF. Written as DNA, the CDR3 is TGTGCCAGCAGCGCGCCCTACGCGTATACAGATACGCAGTATTTT.

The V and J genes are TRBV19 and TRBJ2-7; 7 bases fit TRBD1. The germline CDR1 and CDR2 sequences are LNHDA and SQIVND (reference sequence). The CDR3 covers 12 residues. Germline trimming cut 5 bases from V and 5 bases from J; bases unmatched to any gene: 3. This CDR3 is CASSRTGDEQYF. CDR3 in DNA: TGTGCCAGTAGTCGTACAGGGGACGAGCAGTACTTC.

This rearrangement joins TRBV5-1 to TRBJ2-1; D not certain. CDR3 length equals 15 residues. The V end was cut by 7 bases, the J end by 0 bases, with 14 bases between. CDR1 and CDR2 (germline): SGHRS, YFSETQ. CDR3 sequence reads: CASRPTRSSYNEQFF. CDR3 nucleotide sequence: TGCGCCAGCCGCCCTACTCGTAGCTCCTACAATGAGCAGTTCTTC. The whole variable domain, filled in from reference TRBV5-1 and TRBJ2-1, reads KAGVTQTPRYLIKTRGQQVTLSCSPISGHRSVSWYQQTPGQGLQFLFEYFSETQRNKGNFPGRFSGRQFSNSRSEMNVSTLELGDSALYLCASRPTRSSYNEQFFGPGTRLTVL.

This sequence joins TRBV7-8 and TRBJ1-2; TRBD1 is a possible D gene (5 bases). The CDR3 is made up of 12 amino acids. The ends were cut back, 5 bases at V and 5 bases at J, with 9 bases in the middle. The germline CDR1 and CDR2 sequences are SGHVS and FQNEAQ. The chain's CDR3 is CASSEDKYGYTF. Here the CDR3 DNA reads TGTGCCAGCAGCGAGGACAAGTATGGCTACACCTTC.

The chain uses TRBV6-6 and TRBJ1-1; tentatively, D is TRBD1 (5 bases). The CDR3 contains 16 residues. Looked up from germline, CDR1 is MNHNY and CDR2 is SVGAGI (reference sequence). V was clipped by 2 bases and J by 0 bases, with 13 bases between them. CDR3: CASSYLGGSLNTEAFF. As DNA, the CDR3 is TGTGCCAGCAGTTACCTCGGGGGGAGTTTGAACACTGAAGCTTTCTTT.

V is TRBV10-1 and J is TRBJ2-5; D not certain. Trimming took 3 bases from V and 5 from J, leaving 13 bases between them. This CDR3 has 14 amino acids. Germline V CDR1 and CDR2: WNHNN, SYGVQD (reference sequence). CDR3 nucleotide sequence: TGCGCCAGCAGTGAATCGGGTTCCTTGGAGACCCAGTACTTC. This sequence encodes CASSESGSLETQYF.

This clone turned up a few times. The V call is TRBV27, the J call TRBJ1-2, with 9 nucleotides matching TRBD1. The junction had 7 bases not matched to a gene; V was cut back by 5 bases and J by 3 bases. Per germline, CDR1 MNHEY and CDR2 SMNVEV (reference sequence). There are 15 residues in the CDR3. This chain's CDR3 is CASSPGTGPYYGYTF. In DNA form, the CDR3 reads TGTGCCAGCAGTCCCGGGACAGGGCCCTACTATGGCTACACCTTC.

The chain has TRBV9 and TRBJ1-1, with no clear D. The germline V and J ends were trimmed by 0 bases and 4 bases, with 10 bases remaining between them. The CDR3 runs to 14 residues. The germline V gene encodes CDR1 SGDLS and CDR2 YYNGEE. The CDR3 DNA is TGTGCCAGCAGCGTAGGAGGGCGGGGCACTGAAGCTTTCTTT. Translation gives CASSVGGRGTEAFF.

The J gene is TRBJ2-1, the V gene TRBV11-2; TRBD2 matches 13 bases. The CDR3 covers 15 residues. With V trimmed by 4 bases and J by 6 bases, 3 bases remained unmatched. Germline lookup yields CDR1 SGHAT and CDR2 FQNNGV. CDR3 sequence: CASSSWTSGSNEQFF. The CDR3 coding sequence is TGTGCCAGCAGCTCCTGGACTAGCGGGAGCAATGAGCAGTTCTTC.

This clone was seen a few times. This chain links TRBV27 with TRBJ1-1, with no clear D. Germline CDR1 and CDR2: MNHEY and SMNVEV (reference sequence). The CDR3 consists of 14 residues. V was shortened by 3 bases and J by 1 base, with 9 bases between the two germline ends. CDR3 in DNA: TGTGCCAGCAGTTTCCTTCCGGGGAACACTGAAGCTTTCTTT. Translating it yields CASSFLPGNTEAFF.

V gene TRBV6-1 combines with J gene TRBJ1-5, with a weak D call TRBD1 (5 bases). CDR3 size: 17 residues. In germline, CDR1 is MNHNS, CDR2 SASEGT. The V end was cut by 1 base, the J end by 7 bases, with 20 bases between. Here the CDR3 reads CASSEGPLGGSGQPQHF. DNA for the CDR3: TGTGCCAGCAGTGAAGGTCCCCTCGGGGGGTCGGGACAGCCCCAGCATTTT.

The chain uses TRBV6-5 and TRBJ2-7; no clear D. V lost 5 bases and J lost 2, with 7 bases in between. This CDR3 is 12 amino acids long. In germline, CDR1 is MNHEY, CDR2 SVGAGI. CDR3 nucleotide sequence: TGTGCCAGCAGTCCAGACACCTACGAGCAGTACTTC. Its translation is CASSPDTYEQYF.

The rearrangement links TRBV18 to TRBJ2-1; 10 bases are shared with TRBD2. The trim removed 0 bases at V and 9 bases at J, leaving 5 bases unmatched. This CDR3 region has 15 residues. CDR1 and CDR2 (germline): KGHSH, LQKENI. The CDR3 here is CASSPPGLATSEQFF. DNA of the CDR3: TGTGCCAGCTCACCACCGGGACTAGCGACTAGTGAGCAGTTCTTC.

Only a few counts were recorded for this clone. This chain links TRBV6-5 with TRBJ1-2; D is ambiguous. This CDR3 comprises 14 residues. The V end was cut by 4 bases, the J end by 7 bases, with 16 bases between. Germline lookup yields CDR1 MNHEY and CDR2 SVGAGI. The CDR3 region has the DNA TGTGCCAGCAGTTTGGGCCCGCAGCTTGGTGGCTACACCTTC. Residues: CASSLGPQLGGYTF.

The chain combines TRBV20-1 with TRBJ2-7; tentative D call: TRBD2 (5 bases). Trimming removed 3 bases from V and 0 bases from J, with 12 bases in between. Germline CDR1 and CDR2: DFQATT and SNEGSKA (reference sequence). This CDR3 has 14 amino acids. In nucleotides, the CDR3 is TGCAGTGCTAGTTCCACGGGGTACTCCTACGAGCAGTACTTC. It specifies CSASSTGYSYEQYF.

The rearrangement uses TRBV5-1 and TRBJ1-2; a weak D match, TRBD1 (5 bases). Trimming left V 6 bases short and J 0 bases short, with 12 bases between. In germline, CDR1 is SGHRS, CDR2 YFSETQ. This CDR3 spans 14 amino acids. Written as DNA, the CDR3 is TGCGCCAGCACATCAGACAGTCCTAACTATGGCTACACCTTC. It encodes CASTSDSPNYGYTF.